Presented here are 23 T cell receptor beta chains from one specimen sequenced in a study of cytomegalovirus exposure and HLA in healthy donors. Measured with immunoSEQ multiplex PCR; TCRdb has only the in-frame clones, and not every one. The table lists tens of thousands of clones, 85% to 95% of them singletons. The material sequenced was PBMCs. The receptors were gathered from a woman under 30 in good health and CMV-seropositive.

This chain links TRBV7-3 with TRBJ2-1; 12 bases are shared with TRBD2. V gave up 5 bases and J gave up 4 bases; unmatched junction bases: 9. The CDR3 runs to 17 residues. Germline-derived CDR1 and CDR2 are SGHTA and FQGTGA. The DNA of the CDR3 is TGTGCCAGCAGCCCCGAGGGCACTAGCGGGGGGTACAATGAGCAGTTCTTC. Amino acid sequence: CASSPEGTSGGYNEQFF.

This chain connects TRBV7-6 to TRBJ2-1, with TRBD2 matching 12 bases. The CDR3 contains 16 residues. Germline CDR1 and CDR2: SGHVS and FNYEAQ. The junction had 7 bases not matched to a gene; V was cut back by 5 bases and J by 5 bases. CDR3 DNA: TGTGCCAGCAGCCGCGGGGCTAGCGGGAGGGACAATGAGCAGTTCTTC. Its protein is CASSRGASGRDNEQFF.

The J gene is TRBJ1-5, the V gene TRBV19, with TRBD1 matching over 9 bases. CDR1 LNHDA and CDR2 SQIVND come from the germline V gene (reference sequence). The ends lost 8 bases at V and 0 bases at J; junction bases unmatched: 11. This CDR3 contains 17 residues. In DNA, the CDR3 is TGTGCCAGTCTCCCGGGACAGGGTTGGTATAGCAATCAGCCCCAGCATTTT. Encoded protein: CASLPGQGWYSNQPQHF.

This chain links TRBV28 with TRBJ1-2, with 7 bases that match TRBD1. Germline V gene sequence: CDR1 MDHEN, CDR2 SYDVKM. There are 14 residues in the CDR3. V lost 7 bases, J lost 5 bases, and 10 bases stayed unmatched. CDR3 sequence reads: CASTSAVQGYGYTF. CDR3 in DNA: TGTGCCAGCACCTCAGCGGTACAGGGGTATGGCTACACCTTC.

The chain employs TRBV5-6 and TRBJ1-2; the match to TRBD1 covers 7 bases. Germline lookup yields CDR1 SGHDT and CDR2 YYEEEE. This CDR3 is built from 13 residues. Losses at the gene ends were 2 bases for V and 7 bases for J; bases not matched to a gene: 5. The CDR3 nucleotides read TGTGCCAGCAGCTTCGGGACAGAAAGTGGCTACACCTTC. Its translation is CASSFGTESGYTF.

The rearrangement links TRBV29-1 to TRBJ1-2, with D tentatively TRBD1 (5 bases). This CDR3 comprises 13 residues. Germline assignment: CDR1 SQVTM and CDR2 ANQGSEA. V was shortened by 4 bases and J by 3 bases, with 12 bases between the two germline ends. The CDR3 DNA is TGCAGCGTTGTCCCGCGGGGCGACTATGGCTACACCTTC. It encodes CSVVPRGDYGYTF. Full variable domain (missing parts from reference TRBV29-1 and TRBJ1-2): SAVISQKPSRDICQRGTSLTIQCQVDSQVTMMFWYRQQPGQSLTLIATANQGSEATYESGFVIDKFPISRPNLTFSTLTVSNMSPEDSSIYLCSVVPRGDYGYTFGSGTRLTVV.

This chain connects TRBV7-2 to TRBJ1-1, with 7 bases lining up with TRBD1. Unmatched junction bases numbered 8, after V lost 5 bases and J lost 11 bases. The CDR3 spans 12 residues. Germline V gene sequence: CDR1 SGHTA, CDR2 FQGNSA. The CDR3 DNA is TGTGCCAGCAGCCCCGAGACAGGGAGGGCTTTCTTT. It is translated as CASSPETGRAFF.

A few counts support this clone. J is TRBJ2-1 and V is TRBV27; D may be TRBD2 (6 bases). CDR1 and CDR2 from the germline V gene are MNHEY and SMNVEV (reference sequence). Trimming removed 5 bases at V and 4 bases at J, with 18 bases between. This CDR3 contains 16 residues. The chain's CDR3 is CASSPGSVPAYNEQFF. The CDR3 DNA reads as TGTGCCAGCAGTCCCGGGAGCGTTCCAGCTTACAATGAGCAGTTCTTC.

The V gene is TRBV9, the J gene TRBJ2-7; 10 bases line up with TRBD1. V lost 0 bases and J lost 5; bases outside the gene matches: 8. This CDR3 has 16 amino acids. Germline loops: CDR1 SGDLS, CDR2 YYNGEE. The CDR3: CASSVDGTGEEDEQYF. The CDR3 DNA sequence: TGTGCCAGCAGCGTAGACGGGACAGGGGAAGAGGACGAGCAGTACTTC.

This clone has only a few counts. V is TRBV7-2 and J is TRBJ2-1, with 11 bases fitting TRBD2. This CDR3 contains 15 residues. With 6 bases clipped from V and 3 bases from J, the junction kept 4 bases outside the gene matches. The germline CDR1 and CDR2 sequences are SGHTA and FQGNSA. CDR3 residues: CASRNSGRDYNEQFF. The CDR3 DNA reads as TGTGCCAGCAGAAATAGCGGGAGGGACTACAATGAGCAGTTCTTC.

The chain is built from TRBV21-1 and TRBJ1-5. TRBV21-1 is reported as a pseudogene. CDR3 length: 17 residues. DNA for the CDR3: TGTGCCTACAGAGAGAAAGGGGGGGCGTATAGCAATCAGCCCCAGCATTTT. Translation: CAYREKGGAYSNQPQHF.

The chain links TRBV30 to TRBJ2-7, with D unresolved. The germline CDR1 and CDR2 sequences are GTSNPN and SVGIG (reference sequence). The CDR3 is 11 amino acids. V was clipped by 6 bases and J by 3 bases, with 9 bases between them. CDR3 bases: TGTGCCTGTCTGAACAGCTACGAGCAGTACTTC. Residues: CACLNSYEQYF.

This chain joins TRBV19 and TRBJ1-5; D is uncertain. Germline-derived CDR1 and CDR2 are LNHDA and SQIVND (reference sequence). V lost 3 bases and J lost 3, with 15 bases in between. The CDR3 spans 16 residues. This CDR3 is CASSIWTAGLNQPQHF. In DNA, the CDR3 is TGTGCCAGTAGTATTTGGACTGCAGGTCTCAATCAGCCCCAGCATTTT.

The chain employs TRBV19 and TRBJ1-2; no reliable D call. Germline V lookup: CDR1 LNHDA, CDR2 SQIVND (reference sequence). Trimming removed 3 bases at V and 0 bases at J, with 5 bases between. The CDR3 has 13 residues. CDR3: CASSMSTNYGYTF. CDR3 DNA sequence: TGTGCCAGTAGTATGAGTACTAACTATGGCTACACCTTC.

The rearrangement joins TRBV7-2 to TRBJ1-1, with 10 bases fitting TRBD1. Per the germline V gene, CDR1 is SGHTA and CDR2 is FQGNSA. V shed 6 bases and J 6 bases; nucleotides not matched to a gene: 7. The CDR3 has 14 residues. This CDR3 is CASREGQGRSEAFF. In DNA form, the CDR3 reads TGTGCCAGCAGGGAGGGACAGGGGAGGTCTGAAGCTTTCTTT.

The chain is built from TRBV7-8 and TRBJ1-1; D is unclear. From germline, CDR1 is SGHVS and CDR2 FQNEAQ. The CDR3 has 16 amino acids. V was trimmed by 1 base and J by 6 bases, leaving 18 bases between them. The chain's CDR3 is CASSLVPLGSWAEAFF. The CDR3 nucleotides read TGTGCCAGCAGCTTAGTTCCACTGGGCTCTTGGGCTGAAGCTTTCTTT.

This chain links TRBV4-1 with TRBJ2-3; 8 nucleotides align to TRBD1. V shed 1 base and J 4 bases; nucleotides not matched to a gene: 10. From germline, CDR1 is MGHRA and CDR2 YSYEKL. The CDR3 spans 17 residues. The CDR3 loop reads CASSQVITGGLADTQYF. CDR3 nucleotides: TGCGCCAGCAGCCAAGTTATAACAGGGGGTCTGGCAGATACGCAGTATTTT.

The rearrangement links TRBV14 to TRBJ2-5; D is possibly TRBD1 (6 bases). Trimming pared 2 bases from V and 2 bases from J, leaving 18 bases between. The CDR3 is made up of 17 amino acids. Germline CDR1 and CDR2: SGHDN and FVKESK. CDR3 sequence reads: CASSQPSRQVYQETQYF. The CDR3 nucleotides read TGTGCCAGCAGCCAACCTTCCCGACAGGTTTATCAAGAGACCCAGTACTTC.

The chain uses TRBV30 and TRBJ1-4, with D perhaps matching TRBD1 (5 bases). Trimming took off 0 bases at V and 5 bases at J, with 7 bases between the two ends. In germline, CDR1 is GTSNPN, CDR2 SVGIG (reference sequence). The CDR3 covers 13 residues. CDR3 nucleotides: TGTGCCTGGAGTGTGTCAGGGAATGAAAAACTGTTTTTT. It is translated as CAWSVSGNEKLFF.

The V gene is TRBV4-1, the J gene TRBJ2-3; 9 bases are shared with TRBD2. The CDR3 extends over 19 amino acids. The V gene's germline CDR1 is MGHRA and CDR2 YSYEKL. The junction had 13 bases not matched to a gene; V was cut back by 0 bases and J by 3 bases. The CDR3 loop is CASSQDRGIAGVKTDTQYF. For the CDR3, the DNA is TGCGCCAGCAGCCAAGATAGGGGGATAGCGGGAGTAAAGACAGATACGCAGTATTTT.

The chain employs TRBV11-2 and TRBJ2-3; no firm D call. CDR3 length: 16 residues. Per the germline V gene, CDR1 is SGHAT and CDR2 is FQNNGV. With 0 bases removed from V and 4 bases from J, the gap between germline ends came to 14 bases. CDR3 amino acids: CASSLEVGVRADTQYF. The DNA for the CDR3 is TGTGCCAGCAGCTTAGAGGTTGGTGTCCGCGCAGATACGCAGTATTTT.

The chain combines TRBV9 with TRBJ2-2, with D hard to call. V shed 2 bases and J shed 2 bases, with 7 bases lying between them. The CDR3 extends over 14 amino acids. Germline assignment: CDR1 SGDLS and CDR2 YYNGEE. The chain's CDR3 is CASSVPSNTGELFF. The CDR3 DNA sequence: TGTGCCAGCAGCGTCCCATCAAACACCGGGGAGCTGTTTTTT.

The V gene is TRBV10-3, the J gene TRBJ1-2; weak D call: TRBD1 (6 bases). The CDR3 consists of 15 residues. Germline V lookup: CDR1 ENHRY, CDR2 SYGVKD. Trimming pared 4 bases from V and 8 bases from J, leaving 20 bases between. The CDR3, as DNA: TGTGCCATCAGTGTTGGTCAGGGGATGGGGCACGGCTACACCTTC. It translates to CAISVGQGMGHGYTF.